One T cell receptor beta chain is described in this entry. The specificity of this receptor is unknown. No base qualities exist here, and no much larger clone lies one base off it. The meaning of the sample's time point label: baseline before first vaccination. The vaccinee samples were drawn from two UK trials, COV001 and COV002, one of which was a single-blind randomized controlled phase 2/3 trial testing AZD1222 (ChAdOx1 nCoV-19) in healthy adults. For TCRbeta chain sequencing, PBMC samples from trial participants were taken at day 0 and at day 28 after the second dose. This sample stems from a study of T cell responses to AZD1222 COVID-19 vaccine (dated by TCRdb to the early 2020s). General notes on the study: AZD1222 recipients whose second dose came at about 4 weeks and those whose second dose came at about 12 weeks were combined into one group, since spike-specific TCR depth and breadth did not differ between the two schedules. TCR sequencing covered over 230 trial participants: roughly 200 given two doses of AZD1222 and about 26 given two doses of MenACWY control vaccine. Trial participants were enrolled by age into subgroups of 18-55, 56-69 and 70-plus years, and 148, 28 and 57 TCR-sequenced participants, respectively, were included in these subgroups. Results and caveats for the whole study, not just this receptor: Spike-specific TCR breadth and depth rose significantly after two AZD1222 doses compared with day 0 and with MenACWY recipients. Conclusions about previously exposed vaccinees were limited because only 5 or 6 AZD1222 recipients were SARS-CoV-2 seropositive at baseline. The 56-69-year group was small, and its depth increase did not reach significance, likely because of low power. CD4 TCRs associated with the vaccine covered the entire spike protein, and the dominant responses were in regions 160-218 and 743-854. Because no day 14 peak-response samples were available, the repertoires could be characterized only after the peak T cell response. Reportedly, close to half of the unique spike-specific TCRs recognized epitopes lying outside the regions that are mutated in the B.1.351 and B.1.1.7 variants. Participants were mostly white British and included more females than males, and it was suggested by the authors that clonal diversity may have been underestimated.

The CDR3 regions of human TCRbeta chains were analyzed by immunosequencing. In the original analysis: TCRs in the repertoires were matched against a reference library of SARS-CoV-2-specific TCRs that had been generated with the MIRA antigen-specificity platform. Breadth meant the fraction of unique TCRs that were SARS-CoV-2-associated, whereas depth meant the fraction of total T cells that were SARS-CoV-2-associated. Using the MIRA data, each spike-specific TCR was mapped to the spike region that the TCR reacts to and placed in a CD4 or CD8 class. Log10-transformed breadth and depth values were compared by one-way ANOVA with Sidak's multiple comparisons tests. As stored in TCRdb, this immuneACCESS dataset retains in-frame rearrangements with V and J assigned. A fraction of the clones does not appear; measured against another copy, unresolved V genes explain less than half of the discrepancy, and the remainder lacks a known reason. D and trimming were read from the DNA, whereas the V and J calls and clone size are those reported in that table. For this sample the table gives some 130,000 clones, of which roughly 90% were detected only once. 1.5% to 2% of the sample belongs to the ten largest clones.

The clonotype was recovered from an adult in good health. Sequenced here: peripheral blood, sampled on day 0 of AZD1222 vaccination.

The CDR3 corresponds to CASSELAGEAYNEQFF. The DNA sequence is given as TGTGCCAGCAGCGAACTAGCGGGAGAGGCCTACAATGAGCAGTTCTTC. The rearrangement combines TRBV9 with TRBJ2-1, with 11 bases in between that match TRBD2. The CDR3 sequence holds 16 residues, the cysteine and phenylalanine included. The CDR3 DNA has 48 bases and is translated from base 1. Taken from the germline V gene, the CDR1 and CDR2 loops are SGDLS and YYNGEE. Trimming removed 3 bases from V and 2 bases from J; the gene matches leave 4 bases unexplained.